Listed below are T cell receptor beta chains from one sample, sequenced in a study of cytomegalovirus exposure and HLA in healthy donors. Profiled with immunoSEQ multiplex PCR; TCRdb holds only in-frame clones, not every one. The sample records about 150,000 clones, approximately 80% being singletons. Sequencing was performed on PBMCs. Receptors were obtained from a woman in her thirties or forties in good health and CMV-seronegative. Both conserved end residues are part of each CDR3. Each record gives: D gene, clone size, J gene, V gene, CDR3 protein, CDR3 DNA. The D gene is left open where the match is weak. Clone size is stated in some rows and not others, as once, few, many or a class when expanded.

>NA|once|TRBJ2-7|TRBV4-1
CASSQLGGGTYEQYF
TGCGCCAGCAGCCAACTTGGTGGCGGAACCTACGAGCAGTACTTC
>NA|NA|TRBJ2-3|TRBV6-1
CASSEVAPGPGERDTQYF
TGTGCCAGCAGTGAAGTAGCCCCAGGCCCGGGGGAGAGAGATACGCAGTATTTT
>TRBD2|NA|TRBJ2-1|TRBV5-1
CASSPGLATYNEQFF
TGCGCCAGCAGCCCCGGACTAGCGACCTACAATGAGCAGTTCTTC
>TRBD1|NA|TRBJ2-5|TRBV28
CASTPGGAGLETQYF
TGTGCCAGCACCCCAGGGGGCGCAGGGTTGGAGACCCAGTACTTC
>NA|NA|TRBJ2-2|TRBV21-1
CASSKEEREPGELFF
TGTGCCAGCAGCAAAGAGGAGCGGGAGCCCGGGGAGCTGTTTTTT
>NA|NA|TRBJ2-3|TRBV5-1
CASSLGLDADTQYF
TGCGCCAGCAGCTTGGGACTAGATGCGGATACGCAGTATTTT
>NA|NA|TRBJ2-7|TRBV11-3
CASSSRDVNEQYF
TGTGCCAGCAGCTCGAGGGATGTCAACGAGCAGTACTTC
>NA|few|TRBJ2-7|TRBV27
CASSLYREMGPYEQYF
TGTGCCAGCAGTTTATACCGGGAGATGGGGCCCTACGAGCAGTACTTC
>NA|NA|TRBJ1-6|TRBV19
CASLGDSPLHF
TGTGCCAGCCTTGGAGATTCACCCCTCCACTTT
>TRBD2|NA|TRBJ2-2|TRBV28
CASSPDRMVAGPMVGELFF
TGTGCCAGCAGCCCCGACCGGATGGTAGCGGGCCCAATGGTCGGGGAGCTGTTTTTT
>NA|few|TRBJ2-7|TRBV18
CASSSQAYEQYF
TGTGCCAGCTCCTCACAGGCCTACGAGCAGTACTTC
>NA|NA|TRBJ2-1|TRBV9
CASSVVGGSSYNEQFF
TGTGCCAGCAGCGTAGTGGGGGGAAGCTCCTACAATGAGCAGTTCTTC
>TRBD1|NA|TRBJ2-2|TRBV4-3
CASSQDHGQDTGELFF
TGCGCCAGCAGCCAAGATCATGGACAGGACACCGGGGAGCTGTTTTTT
>NA|NA|TRBJ2-3|TRBV11-2
CASSLPDYTDTQYF
TGTGCCAGCAGCTTACCGGACTACACAGATACGCAGTATTTT
>NA|NA|TRBJ1-2|TRBV7-9
CASSLDDRWRGYTF
TGTGCCAGCAGCTTAGATGACAGGTGGCGTGGCTACACCTTC
>NA|NA|TRBJ1-1|TRBV28
CASSSRSSNTEAFF
TGTGCCAGCAGTTCCAGATCTTCGAACACTGAAGCTTTCTTT
>TRBD1|NA|TRBJ1-5|TRBV10-2
CASTGQEGANQPQHF
TGCGCCAGCACAGGACAGGAGGGAGCAAATCAGCCCCAGCATTTT
>TRBD2|many|TRBJ2-7|TRBV18
CASSLFGGASYEQYF
TGTGCCAGCTCGCTATTCGGGGGGGCGAGCTACGAGCAGTACTTC
>TRBD1|NA|TRBJ2-2|TRBV27
CASSLKDRGLFGELFF
TGTGCCAGCTCGTTAAAAGACAGGGGGCTGTTCGGGGAGCTGTTTTTT
>TRBD2|once|TRBJ2-7|TRBV9
CASSVASRGGSYEQYF
TGTGCCAGCAGCGTAGCTTCCCGGGGCGGGAGCTACGAGCAGTACTTC
>NA|NA|TRBJ2-1|TRBV7-9
CASSQSASNEQFF
TGTGCCAGCAGCCAATCTGCTAGCAATGAGCAGTTCTTC
>NA|NA|TRBJ2-7|TRBV5-1
CASSLEGGAGIEQYF
TGCGCCAGCAGCTTGGAAGGTGGGGCGGGAATCGAGCAGTACTTC
>TRBD2|NA|TRBJ2-7|TRBV19
CASSIVRTSGSNEQYF
TGTGCCAGTAGTATAGTACGAACTAGCGGGAGCAACGAGCAGTACTTC
>TRBD1|NA|TRBJ2-3|TRBV5-4
CASSLTGSALTDTQYF
TGTGCCAGCAGCCTGACAGGGTCGGCCCTAACAGATACGCAGTATTTT
>TRBD1|NA|TRBJ1-3|TRBV19
CASVGQVSGNTIYF
TGTGCCAGTGTTGGACAGGTCTCTGGAAACACCATATATTTT
>NA|NA|TRBJ1-6|TRBV25-1
CASSEHRVNSPLHF
TGTGCCAGCAGTGAACACAGGGTTAATTCACCCCTCCACTTT
>NA|NA|TRBJ2-1|TRBV19
CASSWRGQSSYNEQFF
TGTGCCAGTAGTTGGAGGGGACAGAGCTCCTACAATGAGCAGTTCTTC
>TRBD1|NA|TRBJ1-4|TRBV6-1
CASSEEGRGVVKLFF
TGTGCCAGCAGTGAAGAGGGCAGGGGGGTGGTAAAACTGTTTTTT
>TRBD1|NA|TRBJ1-1|TRBV7-9
CASSNRGTEAFF
TGTGCCAGCAGCAACAGGGGTACTGAAGCTTTCTTT
>NA|NA|TRBJ2-6|TRBV27
CASSLLFSGANVLTF
TGTGCCAGCAGTTTATTATTCTCTGGGGCCAACGTCCTGACTTTC